This is a list of T cell receptor beta chains from one sample in a study of blood T cell repertoires in COVID-19. Here immunoSEQ multiplex PCR was the method, and the copy in TCRdb shows in-frame clones only, minus some. The profile covers approximately 360,000 clones, with roughly 86% appearing a single time and approximately 1.8% taken by the ten largest. Sequenced input: PBMCs or T cells enriched from blood (not recorded which). The receptors were sampled from a man between 35 and 55 years old in a cohort exposed to, infected with or recovered from COVID-19 (not recorded which). Both conserved end residues are part of each CDR3. Fields, in order: V gene, J gene, D gene, clone size, CDR3 DNA, CDR3 protein. The D gene is left open where the match is weak. Size is stated for part of the rows, as once, few or many counts, or as a class when the clone is expanded.

v_gene: TRBV19
j_gene: TRBJ1-5
d_gene: -
abundance: -
CDR3nt: TGTGCCAGTAGTATCGGGGGTCTCCTAGGTAATCAGCCCCAGCATTTT
CDR3aa: CASSIGGLLGNQPQHF

v_gene: TRBV28
j_gene: TRBJ2-2
d_gene: TRBD2
abundance: few
CDR3nt: TGTGCCTCTCGGAAGGCGGGAGTGCGGAACACCGGGGAGCTGTTTTTT
CDR3aa: CASRKAGVRNTGELFF

v_gene: TRBV3-1/TRBV3-2
j_gene: TRBJ2-3
d_gene: TRBD2
abundance: -
CDR3nt: TGTGCCAGCAAACCGGGACTAGCGGGAGGCAGCACAGATACGCAGTATTTT
CDR3aa: CASKPGLAGGSTDTQYF

v_gene: TRBV7-9
j_gene: TRBJ1-5
d_gene: -
abundance: -
CDR3nt: TGTGCCAGCAGCGAAAGCCGGGGGGGCTTCGGTCAGCCCCAGCATTTT
CDR3aa: CASSESRGGFGQPQHF

v_gene: TRBV5-1
j_gene: TRBJ2-3
d_gene: TRBD2
abundance: once
CDR3nt: TGCGCCAGCAGCCGGAATCCGGGACTAAGCACAGATACGCAGTATTTT
CDR3aa: CASSRNPGLSTDTQYF

v_gene: TRBV5-1
j_gene: TRBJ1-1
d_gene: -
abundance: -
CDR3nt: TGCGCCAGCAGCGACTACACTGAAGCTTTCTTT
CDR3aa: CASSDYTEAFF

v_gene: TRBV18
j_gene: TRBJ2-3
d_gene: -
abundance: -
CDR3nt: TGTGCCAGCTCACCACCGTTGGCGGCATCGCAGTATTTT
CDR3aa: CASSPPLAASQYF

v_gene: TRBV20-1
j_gene: TRBJ1-5
d_gene: TRBD1
abundance: -
CDR3nt: TGCAGTGCTCGTGAGACAGGGGTGGGCAATCAGCCCCAGCATTTT
CDR3aa: CSARETGVGNQPQHF

v_gene: TRBV5-5
j_gene: TRBJ1-1
d_gene: TRBD1
abundance: -
CDR3nt: TGTGCCAGCAGCTTAACAGGGGGCACTGAAGCTTTCTTT
CDR3aa: CASSLTGGTEAFF

v_gene: TRBV19
j_gene: TRBJ1-1
d_gene: -
abundance: -
CDR3nt: TGTGCCAGTAGCTTACTTGCACTCACTGAAGCTTTCTTT
CDR3aa: CASSLLALTEAFF

v_gene: TRBV19
j_gene: TRBJ2-1
d_gene: TRBD2
abundance: -
CDR3nt: TGTGCCAGTTCTCGTCGGACTAGCGGGAGTAACTCCTACAATGAGCAGTTCTTC
CDR3aa: CASSRRTSGSNSYNEQFF

v_gene: TRBV10-3
j_gene: TRBJ1-1
d_gene: TRBD1
abundance: -
CDR3nt: TGTGCCATCAGTGAGTCCGGACAGGCTTATCAAGCTTTCTTT
CDR3aa: CAISESGQAYQAFF

v_gene: TRBV5-1
j_gene: TRBJ2-1
d_gene: -
abundance: -
CDR3nt: TGCGCCAGCAGCTTGGGGCAGGGAAGGGATGAGCAGTTCTTC
CDR3aa: CASSLGQGRDEQFF

v_gene: TRBV7-9
j_gene: TRBJ2-1
d_gene: TRBD2
abundance: -
CDR3nt: TGTGCCAGCAGATACCTAGCGGGAGGTCTCAATGAGCAGTTCTTC
CDR3aa: CASRYLAGGLNEQFF

v_gene: TRBV10-3
j_gene: TRBJ1-2
d_gene: -
abundance: -
CDR3nt: TGTGCCATCAGTGATCCGGAGACACTAGCTAACTATGGCTACACCTTC
CDR3aa: CAISDPETLANYGYTF

v_gene: TRBV6-1
j_gene: TRBJ2-6
d_gene: -
abundance: -
CDR3nt: TGTGCCAGCAGTGAACCAAGCGCTGGGGCCAACGTCCTGACTTTC
CDR3aa: CASSEPSAGANVLTF

v_gene: TRBV27
j_gene: TRBJ2-7
d_gene: -
abundance: -
CDR3nt: TGTGCCAGCAACGGGAAACAGACTAGACGTCGCGACGAGCAGTACTTC
CDR3aa: CASNGKQTRRRDEQYF

v_gene: TRBV5-1
j_gene: TRBJ2-1
d_gene: TRBD2
abundance: -
CDR3nt: TGCGCCAGCATCCTAGGCGGGAGTCAATACAATGAGCAGTTCTTC
CDR3aa: CASILGGSQYNEQFF

v_gene: TRBV2
j_gene: TRBJ1-5
d_gene: -
abundance: once
CDR3nt: TGTGCCAGCAGTGATTGGGCAGGAAGCAATCAGCCCCAGCATTTT
CDR3aa: CASSDWAGSNQPQHF

v_gene: TRBV7-3
j_gene: TRBJ2-1
d_gene: TRBD2
abundance: -
CDR3nt: TGTGCCAGCAGCTTAACAGGGGTGACTAGCGGGAGTACAAATGAGCAGTTCTTC
CDR3aa: CASSLTGVTSGSTNEQFF

v_gene: TRBV19
j_gene: TRBJ1-2
d_gene: -
abundance: -
CDR3nt: TGTGCCAGTAGTCAGTCGGCGGGCCAGGGGAACTATGGCTACACCTTC
CDR3aa: CASSQSAGQGNYGYTF

v_gene: TRBV18
j_gene: TRBJ1-3
d_gene: TRBD1
abundance: -
CDR3nt: TGTGCCAGCTCATCGGGACAGGGACAAGGAAACACCATATATTTT
CDR3aa: CASSSGQGQGNTIYF

v_gene: TRBV27
j_gene: TRBJ1-3
d_gene: TRBD1
abundance: -
CDR3nt: TGTGCCAGCAGTTTAACAGGGGGAGGAAACACCATATATTTT
CDR3aa: CASSLTGGGNTIYF

v_gene: TRBV18
j_gene: TRBJ1-3
d_gene: -
abundance: few
CDR3nt: TGTGCCAGCTCACCGGGCGAATCTGGAAACACCATATATTTT
CDR3aa: CASSPGESGNTIYF

v_gene: TRBV18
j_gene: TRBJ2-7
d_gene: -
abundance: once
CDR3nt: TGTGCCAGCTCACCCTCGACAGGCCTCTACGAGCAGTACTTC
CDR3aa: CASSPSTGLYEQYF

v_gene: TRBV18
j_gene: TRBJ2-5
d_gene: TRBD2
abundance: -
CDR3nt: TGTGCCAGCTCACCTGGACTAGCGGGAGTGCGGGAGACCCAGTACTTC
CDR3aa: CASSPGLAGVRETQYF

v_gene: TRBV4-1
j_gene: TRBJ1-3
d_gene: -
abundance: -
CDR3nt: TGCGCCAGCAGTCCCCTAGGGGGCTCTGGAAACACCATATATTTT
CDR3aa: CASSPLGGSGNTIYF

v_gene: TRBV4-1
j_gene: TRBJ2-7
d_gene: TRBD2
abundance: -
CDR3nt: TGCGCCAGCAGCCATGAACAGCGGGAGGGCCCAGGCGAGCAGTACTTC
CDR3aa: CASSHEQREGPGEQYF